This T cell receptor (beta chain) was recorded in a study of beta chain features in type 1 diabetes. Points from the study as a whole: Across all four CD4+ subsets, people with type 1 diabetes showed modestly shorter TCRB CDR3s. More deletions and fewer insertions at VDJ junctions were seen in type 1 diabetes patients. Small HLA sub-analyses could not settle whether HLA shapes TCRB rearrangement.

A word on this clone: Its target is unknown.

CDR1 is MGHDK, CDR2 SYGVNS, per germline. The CDR3 runs 11 residues. Trimming took off 4 bases at V and 3 bases at J, with 4 bases between the two ends. Since all of the isolated RNA was reverse transcribed, expressed TCRB transcripts were what got sequenced. Profiled with immunoSEQ multiplex PCR; TCRdb holds only in-frame clones, not every one. Among 250,000 to 300,000 clones, around 7.8% were seen once, and the ten largest hold about 0.93%. The chain employs TRBV25-1 and TRBJ2-7, with D unresolved. The sequenced sample was central memory CD4+ T cells from blood. The clonotype comes from a woman aged 18 to 35 in good health. The CDR3 sequence is CASSGYYEQYF. DNA of the CDR3: TGTGCCAGCAGTGGCTACTACGAGCAGTACTTC.